These T cell receptor beta chains were read from a single sample in a study of cytomegalovirus exposure and HLA in healthy donors. The assay was immunoSEQ multiplex PCR, and TCRdb's table has in-frame clones only and misses some. This sample has tens of thousands of clones, with roughly four fifths found just once. The sequencing input was PBMCs. Receptors were obtained from a woman aged 45-59 years in good health and CMV-seropositive. The CDR3 runs from the conserved cysteine through the conserved F or W.

v_gene	j_gene	CDR3aa
TRBV19	TRBJ1-3	CASSQRTLSGNTIYF
TRBV27	TRBJ1-2	CASSPIGSQVYGYTF
TRBV15	TRBJ1-5	CATSRDRENQPQHF
TRBV5-4	TRBJ2-2	CASSLEVRGTGELFF
TRBV4-1	TRBJ2-7	CASSQEEGLTYEQYF
TRBV19	TRBJ1-5	CASSDRQVHNQPQHF
TRBV16	TRBJ1-2	CASSQSSGNYGYTF
TRBV4-1	TRBJ2-7	CASSQGQLYEQYF
TRBV6-6	TRBJ1-2	CAYRTPNYGYTF
TRBV28	TRBJ1-4	CASTKVTTNEKLFF
TRBV7-9	TRBJ2-7	CASSLSDSSSSSYEQYF
TRBV7-9	TRBJ2-7	CASSSSGTGKIEQYF
TRBV7-3	TRBJ2-3	CASSFGGSTDTQYF
TRBV10-3	NA	CAIMDGLFEQYF